This T cell receptor beta chain was observed in a study of response to subunit inactivated influenza vaccine. This clonotype was seen only a few times. TCRdb ran MiXCR on the RT-PCR reads and lists one entry per CDR3 protein. The sample consists of roughly 670,000 distinct CDR3 sequences, around 15% of them appearing once. The ends lost 6 bases at V and 4 bases at J; junction bases unmatched: 10. This CDR3 is 15 amino acids long. Germline loops: CDR1 MNHEY, CDR2 SMNVEV (reference sequence). This receptor was identified in a man aged 45 to 65 who received an inactivated influenza vaccine. V and J are TRBV27 and TRBJ2-5, with 8 positions matching TRBD2. This material consisted of PBMCs from blood, taken around 15 days before vaccination. CDR3: CASRPRWTSPETQYF. CDR3 DNA sequence: TGTGCCAGCAGACCACGTTGGACTAGCCCAGAGACCCAGTACTTC.